These 22 T cell receptor beta chains came from one sample sequenced in a study of blood T cell repertoires in COVID-19. Data came from immunoSEQ multiplex PCR; TCRdb stores just in-frame clones and leaves some out. Among tens of thousands of clones listed, around 85% were seen once. Sequenced material: peripheral blood. These receptors came from a man aged 45-65 years with acute or convalescent COVID-19.

The rearrangement joins TRBV6-6 to TRBJ2-7; D gene uncertain. Deletions cut 0 bases from V and 3 bases from J, with 9 bases between. CDR3 length: 14 residues. The germline CDR1 and CDR2 sequences are MNHNY and SVGAGI (reference sequence). The DNA for the CDR3 is TGTGCCAGCAGTTACTCTTCTTCAGGCTACGAGCAGTACTTC. As protein: CASSYSSSGYEQYF.

The rearrangement joins TRBV5-1 to TRBJ1-6, with TRBD1 matching over 8 bases. CDR1 is SGHRS, CDR2 YFSETQ, per germline. CDR3 length: 15 residues. Trimming took 2 bases from V and 10 from J; bases not matched to a gene: 8. This CDR3 is CASSFDRGRESPLHF. CDR3 nucleotides: TGCGCCAGCAGCTTCGACAGGGGAAGGGAATCACCCCTCCACTTT.

V usage is TRBV10-2 and J usage is TRBJ2-7; D is perhaps TRBD2 (6 bases). Trimming left V 11 bases short and J 4 bases short, with 12 bases between. Germline V gives CDR1 WSHSY, CDR2 SAAADI. This CDR3 comprises 11 residues. The CDR3 bases are TGCGCCGCCGGGGGAGATTACGAGCAGTACTTC. Translating gives CAAGGDYEQYF.

The gene calls are TRBV5-6 and TRBJ1-6; unclear D gene. The CDR3 runs to 17 residues. Germline V lookup: CDR1 SGHDT, CDR2 YYEEEE. The ends were cut back, 0 bases at V and 4 bases at J, with 14 bases in the middle. The CDR3 loop is CASSLGRVRKYNSPLHF. DNA for the CDR3: TGTGCCAGCAGCTTGGGACGGGTCAGAAAATATAATTCACCCCTCCACTTT.

J is TRBJ2-3 and V is TRBV10-1; tentatively, D is TRBD2 (6 bases). In germline, CDR1 is WNHNN, CDR2 SYGVQD (reference sequence). This CDR3 contains 15 residues. Trimming removed 3 bases from V and 5 bases from J, with 15 bases in between. For the CDR3, the DNA is TGCGCCAGCAGTGACGGAATAGCGGCCAAAGATACGCAGTATTTT. It specifies CASSDGIAAKDTQYF.

The chain couples TRBV29-1 to TRBJ2-1; TRBD2 aligns across 7 bases. The V gene end was trimmed by 4 bases and the J gene end by 2 bases; junction bases not matched to a gene: 2. CDR3 length equals 13 residues. Per the germline V gene, CDR1 is SQVTM and CDR2 is ANQGSEA. The CDR3 DNA is TGCAGCGTTGGCGGGAGTCCCTACAATGAGCAGTTCTTC. Its protein product is CSVGGSPYNEQFF.

The V gene is TRBV11-3, the J gene TRBJ2-7; 10 bases line up with TRBD1. Germline CDR1 SGHNT, CDR2 YENEEA. V lost 1 base and J lost 6; bases outside the gene matches: 0. CDR3 size: 13 residues. DNA of the CDR3: TGTGCCAGCAGCTTAGGGACAGGGGGCGAGCAGTACTTC. Its protein product is CASSLGTGGEQYF.

The genes are TRBV18 and TRBJ2-7; 9 nucleotides agree with TRBD2. Trimming took 3 bases from V and 5 from J; bases not matched to a gene: 14. The CDR3 is made up of 17 amino acids. The germline V gene encodes CDR1 KGHSH and CDR2 LQKENI. This CDR3 reads CASSPRRVGSGGDEQYF. The CDR3 DNA reads as TGTGCCAGCTCACCGCGCCGGGTTGGTAGCGGGGGCGACGAGCAGTACTTC. Supplemented by reference TRBV18 and TRBJ2-7, the full variable domain reads NAGVMQNPRHLVRRRGQEARLRCSPMKGHSHVYWYRQLPEEGLKFMVYLQKENIIDESGMPKERFSAEFPKEGPSILRIQQVVRGDSAAYFCASSPRRVGSGGDEQYFGPGTRLTVT.

This clone was detected only once. The rearrangement links TRBV29-1 to TRBJ2-3; TRBD2 aligns across 12 bases. With V trimmed by 4 bases and J by 5 bases, 7 bases remained unmatched. CDR3 length: 15 amino acids. Germline V gene lookup returns CDR1 SQVTM and CDR2 ANQGSEA. The CDR3 spells CSVVRLAGVEDTQYF. CDR3 coding DNA: TGCAGCGTTGTGCGACTAGCGGGAGTGGAAGATACGCAGTATTTT.

The chain recombines TRBV10-3 with TRBJ1-2; D call uncertain. Germline CDR1 and CDR2: ENHRY and SYGVKD. Trimming stripped 2 bases from V and 0 bases from J, with 7 bases between. The CDR3 is made up of 14 amino acids. Written as DNA, the CDR3 is TGTGCCATCAGTGAGACTGAGCCTAACTATGGCTACACCTTC. Translation gives CAISETEPNYGYTF.

The chain combines TRBV7-9 with TRBJ2-1; unclear D gene. Germline CDR1 and CDR2: SEHNR and FQNEAQ (reference sequence). CDR3 length equals 14 residues. Trimming shortened V by 5 bases and J by 3 bases, and 11 bases separated the two germline ends. This chain's CDR3 is CASSPETNYNEQFF. The CDR3 DNA reads as TGTGCCAGCAGCCCTGAAACAAACTACAATGAGCAGTTCTTC.

The genes are TRBV4-1 and TRBJ1-2; 7 bases are a match to TRBD1. Trimming cost V 5 bases and J 0 bases; bases outside gene matches: 3. CDR1 is MGHRA, CDR2 YSYEKL, per germline. The CDR3 covers 14 residues. CDR3 sequence: CASSGGTANYGYTF. In DNA, the CDR3 is TGCGCCAGCAGCGGCGGGACAGCTAACTATGGCTACACCTTC.

This clone has only one observation. V is TRBV24-1 and J is TRBJ2-7; 7 bases align to TRBD2. The length of the CDR3 is 12 residues. Looked up from germline, CDR1 is KGHDR and CDR2 is SFDVKD. V lost 10 bases and J lost 4; bases outside the gene matches: 6. The CDR3 nucleotides read TGTGCCACGACTGGGGGGGTTTACGAGCAGTACTTC. Protein sequence: CATTGGVYEQYF.

The chain combines TRBV29-1 with TRBJ1-1; 8 bases are shared with TRBD1. After removal of 7 bases from V and 7 bases from J, the junction contained 8 bases not matched to a gene. CDR1 is SQVTM and CDR2 is ANQGSEA in the germline V gene. CDR3 length equals 12 residues. CDR3 DNA: TGCAGCGGTGGACAGGGAGGGCGTGAAGCTTTCTTT. Its translation: CSGGQGGREAFF.

CDR3 bases: TGTGCAAGTCGCTTCGGGTACACCTTC. Amino acids: CASRFGYTF. The chain combines TRBV12-2 with TRBJ1-2. TRBV12-2 is a pseudogene. The CDR3 is 9 residues long.

This clone was counted once. This sequence joins TRBV11-2 and TRBJ1-3; D ambiguous. CDR1 is SGHAT, CDR2 FQNNGV, per germline. The CDR3 extends over 14 amino acids. V was clipped by 5 bases and J by 0 bases, with 8 bases between them. CDR3 amino acids: CASSQSNSGNTIYF. In DNA form, the CDR3 reads TGTGCCAGCAGCCAGTCGAACTCTGGAAACACCATATATTTT.

The chain employs TRBV11-2 and TRBJ2-7; 11 positions agree with TRBD2. CDR3 length equals 12 residues. V shed 5 bases, J shed 7 bases, and the junction held 1 base outside the gene matches. Germline V lookup: CDR1 SGHAT, CDR2 FQNNGV. CDR3 protein: CASSRLAGEQYF. The DNA for the CDR3 is TGTGCCAGCAGCAGACTAGCGGGGGAGCAGTACTTC.

Only one count was recorded for this clone. The V and J genes are TRBV19 and TRBJ2-5; tentatively, D is TRBD2 (7 bases). V was clipped by 9 bases and J by 1 base, with 18 bases between them. Germline CDR1 and CDR2: LNHDA and SQIVND (reference sequence). This CDR3 is built from 15 residues. The CDR3 nucleotides are TGTGCCAGCGCTGGCAGCGGGACAATCCAAGAGACCCAGTACTTC. Translating it yields CASAGSGTIQETQYF.

The V call is TRBV6-6, the J call TRBJ2-7, with 9 bases that match TRBD1. Germline V gene lookup returns CDR1 MNHNY and CDR2 SVGAGI (reference sequence). This CDR3 comprises 15 residues. Germline trimming cut 6 bases from V and 3 bases from J; bases unmatched to any gene: 9. The CDR3 spells CASRPGQGLHYEQYF. The CDR3 region has the DNA TGTGCCAGCAGACCGGGACAGGGTCTTCACTACGAGCAGTACTTC.

This clone showed up just once. The rearrangement uses TRBV7-3 and TRBJ2-1; TRBD1 matches 9 bases. V gave up 1 base and J gave up 5 bases; unmatched junction bases: 6. The CDR3 spans 16 residues. Per germline, CDR1 SGHTA and CDR2 FQGTGA. This CDR3 reads CASSLISGQGDNEQFF. As DNA, the CDR3 is TGTGCCAGCAGCTTAATCTCGGGACAGGGTGACAATGAGCAGTTCTTC.

The chain recombines TRBV14 with TRBJ1-1, with a weak D call TRBD1 (5 bases). Germline CDR1 and CDR2: SGHDN and FVKESK. CDR3 length equals 15 residues. Trimming stripped 4 bases from V and 1 base from J, with 13 bases between. CDR3 DNA sequence: TGTGCCAGCAGCCGAAGCGACAGTTCGAACACTGAAGCTTTCTTT. Its translation is CASSRSDSSNTEAFF.

Only a few counts were recorded for this clone. This chain joins TRBV6-5 and TRBJ2-1, with 9 bases lining up with TRBD2. This CDR3 region has 15 residues. Germline V lookup: CDR1 MNHEY, CDR2 SVGAGI. V lost 5 bases to trimming and J lost 7 bases; unmatched junction nucleotides: 9. The CDR3 is CASSPLAGDGNEQFF. CDR3 DNA sequence: TGTGCCAGCAGTCCACTAGCGGGCGATGGAAATGAGCAGTTCTTC.